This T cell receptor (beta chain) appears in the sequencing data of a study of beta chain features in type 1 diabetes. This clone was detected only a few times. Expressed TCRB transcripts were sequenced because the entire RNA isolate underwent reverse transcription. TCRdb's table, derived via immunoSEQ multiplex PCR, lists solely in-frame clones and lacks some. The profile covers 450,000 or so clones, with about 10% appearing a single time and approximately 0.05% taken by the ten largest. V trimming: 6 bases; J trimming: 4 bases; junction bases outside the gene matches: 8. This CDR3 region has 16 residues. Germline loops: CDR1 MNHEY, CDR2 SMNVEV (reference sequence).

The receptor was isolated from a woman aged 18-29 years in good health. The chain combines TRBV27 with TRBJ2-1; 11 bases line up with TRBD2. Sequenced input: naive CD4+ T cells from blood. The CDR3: CASSRTGTSGYNEQFF. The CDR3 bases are TGTGCCAGCAGCCGTACCGGGACTAGCGGATACAATGAGCAGTTCTTC.